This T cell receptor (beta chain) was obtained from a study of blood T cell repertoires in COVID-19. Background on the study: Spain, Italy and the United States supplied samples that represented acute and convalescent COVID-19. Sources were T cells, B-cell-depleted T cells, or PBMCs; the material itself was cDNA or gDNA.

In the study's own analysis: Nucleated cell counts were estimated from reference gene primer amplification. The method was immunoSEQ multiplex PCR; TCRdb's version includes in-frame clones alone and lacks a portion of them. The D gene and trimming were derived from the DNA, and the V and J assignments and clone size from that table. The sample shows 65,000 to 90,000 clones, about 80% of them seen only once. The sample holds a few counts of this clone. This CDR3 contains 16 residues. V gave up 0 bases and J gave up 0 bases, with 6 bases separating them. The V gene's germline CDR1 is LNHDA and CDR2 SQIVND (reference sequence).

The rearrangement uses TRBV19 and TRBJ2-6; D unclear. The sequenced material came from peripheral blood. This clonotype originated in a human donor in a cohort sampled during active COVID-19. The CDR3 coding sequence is TGTGCCAGTAGTATAGATGTGAGCTCTGGGGCCAACGTCCTGACTTTC. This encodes CASSIDVSSGANVLTF.